The 23 T cell receptor beta chains given below trace back to one sample, sequenced in a study of shared clonotypes between healthy human individuals. The assay was immunoSEQ multiplex PCR, and TCRdb's table has in-frame clones only and misses some. The table has roughly 1,000,000 clones, around 78% seen once. The specimen was memory CD4+ T cells from PBMCs. Stated subset: CD45RA-negative fraction. The receptors originated from a man between 18 and 29 years old in good health. Some clones in this sample may be carry-over from other donors' samples.

The rearrangement links TRBV4-1 to TRBJ1-1, with D possibly matching TRBD1 (5 bases). V lost 1 base to trimming and J lost 7 bases, with 10 bases between them. Per the germline V gene, CDR1 is MGHRA and CDR2 is YSYEKL. This CDR3 spans 13 amino acids. Here the CDR3 reads CASSQVMQGEAFF. CDR3 bases: TGCGCCAGCAGCCAAGTTATGCAGGGTGAAGCTTTCTTT.

In this sample, this clone turned up a few times. This chain uses TRBV27 with TRBJ1-3; TRBD1 matches 10 bases. This CDR3 contains 17 residues. Germline CDR1 and CDR2: MNHEY and SMNVEV (reference sequence). The ends lost 6 bases at V and 1 base at J; junction bases unmatched: 9. The CDR3 region has the DNA TGTGCCAGCAGAAAAGTTCCGGGACAGGGGTCTGGAAACACCATATATTTT. Translated: CASRKVPGQGSGNTIYF.

The genes are TRBV15 and TRBJ1-2; weak D call: TRBD1 (6 bases). Germline CDR1 is LNHNV and CDR2 is YYDKDF (reference sequence). The CDR3 consists of 16 residues. Trimming removed 0 bases from V and 7 bases from J, with 18 bases in between. CDR3 nucleotide sequence: TGTGCCACCAGCAGAGAAAGTGGGGGCGGACATGGTGGCTACACCTTC. Residues: CATSRESGGGHGGYTF.

The chain recombines TRBV9 with TRBJ1-2; 8 bases align to TRBD1. The CDR3 extends over 17 amino acids. Germline V lookup: CDR1 SGDLS, CDR2 YYNGEE. Unmatched junction bases numbered 11, after V lost 3 bases and J lost 1 base. CDR3 residues: CASSGGQGTGNNYGYTF. CDR3 bases: TGTGCCAGCAGCGGTGGACAGGGAACGGGAAATAACTATGGCTACACCTTC.

About this clone: This may be a read error: a much more frequent sequence differs by one nucleotide. The rearrangement links TRBV30 to TRBJ1-2; possible D gene TRBD1, 6 bases. Trimming removed 3 bases at V and 7 bases at J, with 24 bases between. The CDR3 is made up of 16 amino acids. Germline V lookup: CDR1 GTSNPN, CDR2 SVGIG (reference sequence). CDR3 loop: CAWSRDGGQGHGGYTF. In nucleotides, the CDR3 is TGTGCCTGGAGCAGAGACGGGGGGCAGGGCCATGGTGGCTACACCTTC.

As concerns this clone: Possible read error: a much larger clone is one base away. The rearrangement links TRBV30 to TRBJ1-1; no firm D call. In germline, CDR1 is GTSNPN, CDR2 SVGIG (reference sequence). There are 14 residues in the CDR3. CDR3 protein: CAWSVRGINIEAFF. The CDR3 DNA reads TGTGCCTGGAGTGTGAGAGGGATAAACATTGAAGCTTTCTTT.

The genes are TRBV29-1 and TRBJ2-6; weak D call: TRBD1 (6 bases). Trimming removed 5 bases from V and 0 bases from J, with 17 bases in between. CDR3 length: 17 residues. CDR1 and CDR2 (germline): SQVTM, ANQGSEA. In DNA, the CDR3 is TGCAGCGTTCTTGACCGAGGGGGAAACTCTGGGGCCAACGTCCTGACTTTC. It encodes CSVLDRGGNSGANVLTF.

The chain carries TRBV7-2 and TRBJ2-1, with 7 positions matching TRBD1. Germline values: CDR1 SGHTA, CDR2 FQGNSA. This CDR3 has 14 residues. V lost 1 base and J lost 7; bases outside the gene matches: 4. The CDR3 nucleotides read TGTGCCAGCAGCTTAGACAGGGGCCGTAATGAGCAGTTCTTC. This gives the protein CASSLDRGRNEQFF.

The rearrangement joins TRBV4-1 to TRBJ2-1; TRBD1 aligns across 12 bases. The V and J ends lost 5 bases and 8 bases, in that order; junction bases with no gene match: 10. Germline lookup yields CDR1 MGHRA and CDR2 YSYEKL. The CDR3 loop spans 16 amino acids. This chain's CDR3 is CASSGRDRGLDYEQFF. CDR3 sequence (DNA): TGCGCCAGCAGCGGACGGGACAGGGGGCTTGACTATGAGCAGTTCTTC.

The rearrangement uses TRBV19 and TRBJ2-1; 14 bases fit TRBD2. The V gene end was trimmed by 1 base and the J gene end by 10 bases; junction bases not matched to a gene: 9. Germline CDR1 is LNHDA and CDR2 is SQIVND (reference sequence). CDR3 size: 17 residues. CDR3 in amino acids: CASSIALPGLAGDEQFF. In DNA form, the CDR3 reads TGTGCCAGTAGTATAGCCCTCCCGGGACTAGCGGGAGACGAGCAGTTCTTC. Complete variable domain (other parts from reference TRBV19 and TRBJ2-1): DGGITQSPKYLFRKEGQNVTLSCEQNLNHDAMYWYRQDPGQGLRLIYYSQIVNDFQKGDIAEGYSVSREKKESFPLTVTSAQKNPTAFYLCASSIALPGLAGDEQFFGPGTRLTVL.

This clone has only one observation. The chain carries TRBV7-2 and TRBJ2-7; 7 nucleotides line up with TRBD2. Germline V gives CDR1 SGHTA, CDR2 FQGNSA. Trimming at V came to 3 bases and at J to 1 base, leaving 9 bases not matched to a gene. The CDR3 runs 16 residues. The CDR3: CASSFSGLLGSYEQYF. The CDR3 DNA sequence: TGTGCCAGCAGCTTCTCGGGACTATTAGGGTCCTACGAGCAGTACTTC. The full variable domain, rest sourced from reference TRBV7-2 and TRBJ2-7, is GAGVSQSPSNKVTEKGKDVELRCDPISGHTALYWYRQSLGQGLEFLIYFQGNSAPDKSGLPSDRFSAERTGGSVSTLTIQRTQQEDSAVYLCASSFSGLLGSYEQYFGPGTRLTVT.

This sequence joins TRBV6-6 and TRBJ2-1; 7 bases match TRBD2. The junction had 2 bases not matched to a gene; V was cut back by 0 bases and J by 3 bases. The V gene's germline CDR1 is MNHNY and CDR2 SVGAGI (reference sequence). The CDR3 runs to 15 residues. The CDR3 loop is CASSYSREGYNEQFF. For the CDR3, the DNA is TGTGCCAGCAGTTACTCGAGGGAGGGCTACAATGAGCAGTTCTTC.

J is TRBJ2-2 and V is TRBV5-1; unclear D gene. The CDR3 extends over 14 amino acids. Germline CDR1 reads SGHRS; CDR2 reads YFSETQ. V lost 1 base and J 8 bases, leaving 12 bases between the germline ends. The CDR3 reads CASSLTRLSGELFF. The CDR3 DNA follows: TGCGCCAGCAGCTTGACCAGGTTGTCAGGGGAGCTGTTTTTT.

This chain uses TRBV9 with TRBJ2-7, with D perhaps assigned TRBD1 or TRBD2 (6 bases each). Germline loops: CDR1 SGDLS, CDR2 YYNGEE. V was cut by 4 bases and J by 7 bases, with 18 bases left in between. The CDR3 has 14 amino acids. For the CDR3, the DNA is TGTGCCAGCAGCCCCTTTTGGGGGGCGAGGGAGCAGTACTTC. Encoded protein: CASSPFWGAREQYF.

This clone was detected only a few times. The chain joins TRBV12-2 to TRBJ2-2; the table's D call TRBD1 went unverified against the DNA. TRBV12-2 is shown as a pseudogene. The CDR3 extends over 19 amino acids. The CDR3 nucleotides read TGTGCAAGTCGCTTAGTAAAACTAATGGGGCCATCTTTTCCCGGGGAGCTGTTTTTT. Amino acids: CASRLVKLMGPSFPGELFF.

The V and J genes are TRBV28 and TRBJ2-1, with 12 bases identical to TRBD2. With 8 bases clipped from V and 3 bases from J, the junction kept 14 bases outside the gene matches. CDR1 and CDR2 from the germline V gene are MDHEN and SYDVKM. This CDR3 comprises 18 residues. CDR3 coding DNA: TGTGCCAGCTGGCGACTAGCGGGAGCGGATGCCTACTACAATGAGCAGTTCTTC. It specifies CASWRLAGADAYYNEQFF.

The chain is built from TRBV9 and TRBJ2-5; 14 bases line up with TRBD2. From germline, CDR1 is SGDLS and CDR2 YYNGEE. Trimming at V came to 4 bases and at J to 4 bases, leaving 6 bases not matched to a gene. This CDR3 is built from 16 residues. CDR3: CASSPRLAGGRETQYF. In DNA, the CDR3 is TGTGCCAGCAGCCCTCGACTAGCGGGAGGGAGAGAGACCCAGTACTTC. The variable domain in full, completed from reference TRBV9 and TRBJ2-5, reads DSGVTQTPKHLITATGQRVTLRCSPRSGDLSVYWYQQSLDQGLQFLIQYYNGEERAKGNILERFSAQQFPDLHSELNLSSLELGDSALYFCASSPRLAGGRETQYFGPGTRLLVL.

The chain carries TRBV4-2 and TRBJ2-3; TRBD2 matches at 10 bases. The V and J ends lost 0 bases and 6 bases, in that order; junction bases with no gene match: 6. CDR1 is LGHNA, CDR2 YNFKEQ, per germline. The CDR3 contains 16 residues. The CDR3 bases are TGTGCCAGCAGCCAAGATGGAAGCGGGAGGGGGGATACGCAGTATTTT. The encoded protein is CASSQDGSGRGDTQYF.

The rearrangement uses TRBV7-3 and TRBJ2-3, with 8 nucleotides matching TRBD2. CDR3 size: 15 residues. Unmatched junction bases numbered 7, after V lost 5 bases and J lost 3 bases. Germline-derived CDR1 and CDR2 are SGHTA and FQGTGA. CDR3 sequence reads: CASSPSGSRTDTQYF. Written as DNA, the CDR3 is TGTGCCAGCAGCCCTAGCGGGTCCCGAACAGATACGCAGTATTTT.

This sequence joins TRBV6-1 and TRBJ1-4; possibly TRBD1 for D (6 bases). The CDR3 sequence is 15 residues long. Trimming took off 5 bases at V and 8 bases at J, with 18 bases between the two ends. Germline V CDR1 and CDR2: MNHNS, SASEGT. CDR3 sequence (DNA): TGTGCCAGCAGTTTGGTCGGTGGACAGCGAGAAAAACTGTTTTTT. This codes for CASSLVGGQREKLFF.

For this clone: This sample also contains other DNA sequences that code for the same CDR3. The chain links TRBV4-1 to TRBJ2-5; D unclear. The CDR3 extends over 12 amino acids. V gave up 0 bases and J gave up 4 bases, with 3 bases separating them. Germline CDR1 is MGHRA and CDR2 is YSYEKL. Written as DNA, the CDR3 is TGCGCCAGCAGCCAAGATCGAGAGACCCAGTACTTC. Translation: CASSQDRETQYF.

The V call is TRBV5-1, the J call TRBJ2-7; the match to TRBD1 covers 8 bases. Germline V gives CDR1 SGHRS, CDR2 YFSETQ. V dropped 6 bases and J dropped 2; count of bases not matched to a gene: 10. This CDR3 contains 15 residues. The CDR3: CASKLGQGAAYEQYF. The CDR3, as DNA: TGCGCCAGCAAATTGGGCCAGGGGGCGGCCTACGAGCAGTACTTC. The variable domain in full, completed from reference TRBV5-1 and TRBJ2-7, reads KAGVTQTPRYLIKTRGQQVTLSCSPISGHRSVSWYQQTPGQGLQFLFEYFSETQRNKGNFPGRFSGRQFSNSRSEMNVSTLELGDSALYLCASKLGQGAAYEQYFGPGTRLTVT.

This chain uses TRBV6-1 with TRBJ1-2; D gene ambiguous. The CDR3 runs 14 residues. Germline CDR1 MNHNS, CDR2 SASEGT. The germline V and J ends were trimmed by 4 bases and 4 bases, with 13 bases remaining between them. CDR3 nucleotide sequence: TGTGCCAGCAGTGTAGAACCCTCAATCTATGGCTACACCTTC. Its translation: CASSVEPSIYGYTF.